This TCR beta chain was captured in a study of CD8+ T cells in alopecia areata. Findings and limits, study-wide: Normal skin's resident alphabeta T cells are also sequenced in scalp samples. Lesional tissue from the scalp (especially in alopecia totalis/universalis) showed higher clonality than normal scalp.

About this clone: Its target is unknown. Other DNA sequences within the sample encode an identical CDR3.

Extracted RNA was reverse transcribed, and the resulting cDNA served as sequencing template. TCRdb's table, derived via immunoSEQ multiplex PCR, lists solely in-frame clones and lacks some. The sample includes roughly 200,000 clones, roughly two fifths of them seen just once. Deletions cut 3 bases from V and 1 base from J, with 6 bases between. The germline CDR1 and CDR2 sequences are KGHSH and LQKENI. CDR3 length equals 13 residues. Treatment noted: oral pan-JAK inhibitor, 5-10 mg twice daily. The sample consisted of CD4+ T cells sorted from blood, taken at approximately week 30, from a patient treated with tofacitinib. The source of this sequence is a human donor with alopecia areata. The J gene is TRBJ2-5, the V gene TRBV18, with D perhaps TRBD2 (6 bases). CDR3 coding DNA: TGTGCCAGCTCACCGGGACTCCAAGAGACCCAGTACTTC. The encoded protein is CASSPGLQETQYF.